This is a list of T cell receptor beta chains from one sample in a study of neurological immune-mediated disorders. From the 5' RACE reads, TCRdb called clonotypes with MiXCR, one entry per CDR3 protein. This table holds roughly 36,000 distinct CDR3 sequences, roughly 15% found once. The sequenced material came from PBMCs. The receptors were gathered from a woman between 50 and 59 years old with HTLV-1-associated myelopathy (HAM/TSP). Each CDR3 is given with its conserved first and last residue. D genes are given only for firm matches. Some rows mark clone size as missing; the rest say once, few, many or name a class of expanded clone.

V gene	J gene	clone size	D gene	CDR3 protein	CDR3 DNA
TRBV12-3/TRBV12-4	TRBJ2-1	many	-	CASSRTGLVSYNEQFF	TGTGCCAGCAGTCGTACAGGTCTAGTGTCCTACAATGAGCAGTTCTTC
TRBV12-3/TRBV12-4	TRBJ1-2	many	TRBD1	CASSLGSGGLLGYGYTF	TGTGCCAGCAGTTTAGGGTCAGGGGGCCTTCTAGGGTATGGCTACACCTTC
TRBV6-2/TRBV6-3	TRBJ1-5	many	-	CASSYPQPQHF	TGTGCCAGCAGTTACCCTCAGCCCCAGCATTTT
TRBV3-1	TRBJ2-7	-	-	CASSVGRVYEQYF	TGTGCCAGCAGCGTCGGAAGGGTGTACGAGCAGTACTTC
TRBV7-2	TRBJ1-4	many	-	CASSLVRGSNEKLFF	TGTGCCAGCAGCTTAGTGAGGGGATCTAATGAAAAACTGTTTTTT
TRBV6-2/TRBV6-3	TRBJ1-5	-	-	CASSSSRKDQPQHF	TGTGCCAGCAGTTCCTCTCGGAAGGATCAGCCCCAGCATTTT
TRBV20-1	TRBJ1-5	many	-	CSALRPGRQPQHF	TGCAGTGCTCTAAGGCCAGGGCGCCAGCCCCAGCATTTT
TRBV4-1	TRBJ2-7	many	-	CASSQEEAAGAYEQYF	TGCGCCAGCAGCCAAGAAGAGGCGGCAGGGGCCTACGAGCAGTACTTC
TRBV10-3	TRBJ2-7	once	TRBD1	CAISQETGAVEEQYF	TGTGCCATCAGTCAAGAGACAGGGGCGGTGGAGGAGCAGTACTTC
TRBV7-7	TRBJ2-1	many	-	CASSDIAGNEQFF	TGTGCTAGCAGCGATATAGCAGGCAATGAGCAGTTCTTC
TRBV5-5	TRBJ1-1	many	-	CASSFSMGSTEAFF	TGTGCCAGCAGCTTTTCGATGGGTAGCACTGAAGCTTTCTTT
TRBV6-6	TRBJ1-2	many	-	CASDWGIQNGYTF	TGTGCCAGCGATTGGGGGATACAAAATGGCTACACCTTC
TRBV5-1	TRBJ1-5	many	-	CASSLGSPNQPQHF	TGCGCCAGCAGCTTAGGCAGCCCCAATCAGCCCCAGCATTTT
TRBV5-1	TRBJ1-1	many	TRBD1	CASSRYRDRGTEAFF	TGCGCCAGCAGCCGATACCGGGACAGGGGGACTGAAGCTTTCTTT